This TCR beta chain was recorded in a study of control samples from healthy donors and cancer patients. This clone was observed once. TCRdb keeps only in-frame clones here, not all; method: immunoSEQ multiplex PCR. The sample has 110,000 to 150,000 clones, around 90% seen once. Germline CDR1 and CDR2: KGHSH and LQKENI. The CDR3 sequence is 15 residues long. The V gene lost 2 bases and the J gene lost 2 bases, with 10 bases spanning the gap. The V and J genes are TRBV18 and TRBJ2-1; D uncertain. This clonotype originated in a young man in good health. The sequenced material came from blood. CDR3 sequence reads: CASSPGSEAYNEQFF. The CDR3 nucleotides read TGTGCCAGCTCACCAGGGTCTGAGGCCTACAATGAGCAGTTCTTC.